The clone carrying this T cell receptor beta chain appeared a few times. Its antigen is still unknown. These data are taken from a study of T cells in Graves' hyperthyroidism and ophthalmopathy. Study-wide points: The model made its ophthalmopathy prediction, and onset followed a median approximately six months later.

With 6 bases removed from V and 5 bases from J, the gap between germline ends came to 16 bases. Per the germline V gene, CDR1 is MNHEY and CDR2 is SMNVEV (reference sequence). The CDR3 runs to 14 residues. Amplification of TCR beta CDR3 regions was performed using RNA transcripts as template. First-round RT-PCR targeting the TCR CDR3 was performed with the HTBI primer set. TCRdb re-called the multiplex PCR reads through MiXCR, storing one row per CDR3 protein. The sample includes roughly 180,000 distinct CDR3 sequences, roughly 10% of them seen just once. V and J are TRBV27 and TRBJ2-5; the D gene is possibly TRBD2 (6 bases). Sequencing input: blood. The TCR comes from a woman aged 18-30 years with Graves' hyperthyroidism that later progressed to Graves' ophthalmopathy. CDR3 nucleotide sequence: TGTGCCAGCAGACCGACGGGGGTAGAGGAGACCCAGTACTTC. This codes for CASRPTGVEETQYF.